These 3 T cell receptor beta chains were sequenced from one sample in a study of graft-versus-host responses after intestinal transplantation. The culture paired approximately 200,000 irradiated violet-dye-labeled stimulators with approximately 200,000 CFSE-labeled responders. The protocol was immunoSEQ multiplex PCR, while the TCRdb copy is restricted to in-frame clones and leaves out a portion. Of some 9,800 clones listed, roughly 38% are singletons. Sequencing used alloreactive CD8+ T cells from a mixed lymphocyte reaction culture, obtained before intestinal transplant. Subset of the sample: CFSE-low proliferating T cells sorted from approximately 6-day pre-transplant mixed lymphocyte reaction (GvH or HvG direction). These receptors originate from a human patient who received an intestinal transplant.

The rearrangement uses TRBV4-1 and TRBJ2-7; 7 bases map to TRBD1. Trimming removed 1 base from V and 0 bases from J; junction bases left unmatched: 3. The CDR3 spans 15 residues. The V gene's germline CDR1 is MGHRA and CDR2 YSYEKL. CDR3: CASSQVDRDSYEQYF. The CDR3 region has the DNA TGCGCCAGCAGCCAAGTAGACAGGGACTCCTACGAGCAGTACTTC.

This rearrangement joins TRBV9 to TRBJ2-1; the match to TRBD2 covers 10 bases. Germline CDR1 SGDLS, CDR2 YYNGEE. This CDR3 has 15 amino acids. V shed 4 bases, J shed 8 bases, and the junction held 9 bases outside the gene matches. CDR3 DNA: TGTGCCAGCAGCCCTTGGACTAGCGGTGGAGATGAGCAGTTCTTC. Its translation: CASSPWTSGGDEQFF.

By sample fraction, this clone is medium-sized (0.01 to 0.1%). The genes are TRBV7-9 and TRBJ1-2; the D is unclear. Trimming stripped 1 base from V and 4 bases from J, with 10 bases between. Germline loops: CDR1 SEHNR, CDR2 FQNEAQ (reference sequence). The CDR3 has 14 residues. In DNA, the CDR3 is TGTGCCAGCAGCTTAGAGAGCACAGTCTATGGCTACACCTTC. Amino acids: CASSLESTVYGYTF.